One sample yielded the 25 T cell receptor beta chains listed below, sequenced in a study. The sorted Tregs were CD4+CD25+CD127-/low cells. TCRdb used MiXCR to reprocess the 5' RACE reads, holding one entry per CDR3 protein. The sample consists of about 32,000 distinct CDR3 sequences, 25% to 30% of them appearing once. Input material: tumor-infiltrating Tregs sorted from the breast tumor. These TCRs come from a female donor with breast cancer.

As to this clonotype: This may arise from a read error, as a much more abundant clone is one base away. CDR3 nucleotides: TGTGCCAGCAGCCCCAGACAGCATGAAGCTTTCTTT. It encodes CASSPRQHEAFF. V is TRBV6-6 and J is TRBJ1-1; tentative D call: TRBD1 (5 bases). The V end was cut by 6 bases, the J end by 7 bases, with 12 bases between. The CDR3 is 12 residues long. The germline gives CDR1 MNHNY, CDR2 SVGAGI (reference sequence).

This clonotype was recorded a few times. V and J are TRBV5-1 and TRBJ1-2; 10 nucleotides agree with TRBD1. V was pared by 4 bases and J by 7 bases, with 7 bases of the junction left unmatched. CDR3 size: 14 residues. Germline V gene sequence: CDR1 SGHRS, CDR2 YFSETQ. The CDR3 is CASSIDRGQGGYTF. CDR3 sequence (DNA): TGCGCCAGCAGCATAGACAGGGGGCAGGGTGGCTACACCTTC.

To note about this clonotype: A much larger clone differs by one base, so this may be a read error. The rearrangement links TRBV5-1 to TRBJ2-3; 13 bases agree with TRBD2. The germline gives CDR1 SGHRS, CDR2 YFSETQ. The trim removed 3 bases at V and 5 bases at J, leaving 18 bases unmatched. This CDR3 has 20 residues. CDR3 sequence: CASSSGGTSGEGWRVDTQYF. The CDR3 region has the DNA TGCGCCAGCAGCTCCGGGGGGACTAGCGGGGAGGGCTGGAGGGTAGATACGCAGTATTTT.

This clonotype was counted a few times. A read error may be the cause here, since a much bigger clone is one base away. This chain links TRBV6-2 or TRBV6-3 with TRBJ1-1; maybe TRBD1 (5 bases). Germline CDR1 is MNHEY and CDR2 is SVGEGT. The CDR3 has 16 residues. The CDR3 coding sequence is TGTGCCAGCAGTTACCCGACCAAGATACAGGACACTGGAGCTTTCTTT. Its protein product is CASSYPTKIQDTGAFF.

This rearrangement joins TRBV7-9 to TRBJ2-7; no firm D call. The germline CDR1 and CDR2 sequences are SEHNR and FQNEAQ (reference sequence). This CDR3 contains 15 residues. The ends were cut back, 4 bases at V and 6 bases at J, with 19 bases in the middle. CDR3 sequence (DNA): TGTGCCAGCAGCTGGGTCACTTGCGGAAGGAGCGAGCAGTACTTC. Its translation: CASSWVTCGRSEQYF.

With regard to this clonotype: This may come from a read error, since a much larger clone is one base off. Given the absence of the conserved phenylalanine or tryptophan at the CDR3 end, a read error is likely. The V gene is TRBV11-3, the J gene TRBJ2-1; D gene uncertain. The CDR3 spans 13 residues. Germline V gene sequence: CDR1 SGHNT, CDR2 YENEEA. Trimming pared 5 bases from V and 4 bases from J, leaving 9 bases between. The CDR3 DNA follows: TGTGCCAGCAGCCTCGGACGATACAATGAGCAGTTCTTA. It translates to CASSLGRYNEQFL.

This clonotype was seen at least ten times. The V call is TRBV7-9, the J call TRBJ2-3; D not certain. This CDR3 has 14 residues. Per germline, CDR1 SEHNR and CDR2 FQNEAQ (reference sequence). Trimming took off 5 bases at V and 8 bases at J, with 17 bases between the two ends. CDR3 coding DNA: TGTGCCAGCAGCCTGGACGCCAATAGCCGTACGCAGTATTTT. Its protein is CASSLDANSRTQYF.

Many counts were recorded for this clonotype. The chain recombines TRBV7-2 with TRBJ1-2; D not resolved. With 3 bases removed from V and 1 base from J, the gap between germline ends came to 9 bases. The CDR3 consists of 14 residues. CDR1 SGHTA and CDR2 FQGNSA come from the germline V gene. In nucleotides, the CDR3 is TGTGCCAGCAGCTTTCACGCCGTTAACTATGGCTACACCTTC. It translates to CASSFHAVNYGYTF.

V usage is TRBV7-9 and J usage is TRBJ2-1; 11 bases line up with TRBD2. The CDR3 has 15 amino acids. V lost 5 bases and J lost 8; bases outside the gene matches: 8. From germline, CDR1 is SEHNR and CDR2 FQNEAQ (reference sequence). The CDR3 protein is CASSPPSGRWYEQFF. CDR3 nucleotides: TGTGCCAGCAGCCCTCCTAGCGGGAGGTGGTATGAGCAGTTCTTC.

This clonotype was found many times. V and J are TRBV3-1 and TRBJ1-1; D remains ambiguous. There are 13 residues in the CDR3. The germline CDR1 and CDR2 sequences are LGHDT and YNNKEL (reference sequence). V was clipped by 1 base and J by 11 bases, with 14 bases between them. CDR3 nucleotides: TGTGCCAGCAGCCAAGGAGGAGCACGAGGGGCTTTCTTT. Its translation: CASSQGGARGAFF.

This chain connects TRBV10-2 to TRBJ2-1; 8 positions agree with TRBD2. V was pared by 6 bases and J by 4 bases, with 8 bases of the junction left unmatched. This CDR3 spans 15 amino acids. Germline V CDR1 and CDR2: WSHSY, SAAADI. The CDR3 spells CASRGTSGGYNEQFF. The CDR3 DNA reads as TGCGCCAGCAGGGGTACTAGCGGTGGGTACAATGAGCAGTTCTTC.

This clonotype was seen ten or more times. The V call is TRBV6-5, the J call TRBJ2-2; TRBD2 agrees at 7 bases. After removal of 0 bases from V and 6 bases from J, the junction contained 10 bases not matched to a gene. Germline-derived CDR1 and CDR2 are MNHEY and SVGAGI. The CDR3 totals 17 residues. CDR3 loop: CASSYSIGLSGSGELFF. CDR3 nucleotide sequence: TGTGCCAGCAGTTACTCGATCGGTCTTAGCGGGTCCGGGGAGCTGTTTTTT.

In its sample, this clonotype was seen once. The limits of the CDR3 on the DNA are not certain, so only TCRdb's listed CDR3 is given. J is TRBJ2-6 and V is TRBV12-3 or TRBV12-4. The length of the CDR3 is 14 amino acids, counting both ends. This chain's CDR3 is CASMVASGANVRTF.

This clonotype was picked up many times. The chain combines TRBV6-5 with TRBJ1-5; maybe TRBD1 (5 bases). CDR3 length: 14 residues. V was trimmed by 6 bases and J by 5 bases, leaving 14 bases between them. The germline CDR1 and CDR2 sequences are MNHEY and SVGAGI. CDR3 sequence: CASSPRDQDQPQHF. The CDR3 nucleotides are TGTGCCAGCAGCCCCCGGGACCAGGATCAGCCCCAGCATTTT.

This clonotype was recorded many times. The chain employs TRBV7-9 and TRBJ2-1, with D tentatively TRBD1 (6 bases). CDR1 and CDR2 (germline): SEHNR, FQNEAQ (reference sequence). CDR3 size: 15 residues. V dropped 8 bases and J dropped 3 bases, with 17 bases sitting between them. In DNA form, the CDR3 reads TGTGCCAGCGGCGTCGGGACACTTTTCTACAATGAGCAGTTCTTC. Translation gives CASGVGTLFYNEQFF. Using reference TRBV7-9 and TRBJ2-1 for the parts outside the CDR3, the full variable domain is DTGVSQNPRHKITKRGQNVTFRCDPISEHNRLYWYRQTLGQGPEFLTYFQNEAQLEKSRLLSDRFSAERPKGSFSTLEIQRTEQGDSAMYLCASGVGTLFYNEQFFGPGTRLTVL.

In nucleotides, the CDR3 is TGTGCCAGCAGCCCCCGGGACAGCAATCAGCCCCAGCATTTT. Its protein product is CASSPRDSNQPQHF. The chain recombines TRBV7-9 with TRBJ1-5; TRBD1 might be the D (5 bases). Trimming left V 5 bases short and J 1 base short, with 9 bases between. From germline, CDR1 is SEHNR and CDR2 FQNEAQ (reference sequence). The CDR3 length is 14 residues.

There are many counts of this clonotype. The chain couples TRBV24-1 to TRBJ2-2, with D uncertain. V was trimmed by 7 bases and J by 1 base, leaving 6 bases between them. Germline V gene lookup returns CDR1 KGHDR and CDR2 SFDVKD. This CDR3 comprises 13 residues. CDR3 loop: CATSGENTGELFF. The CDR3 DNA reads TGTGCCACCAGCGGAGAGAACACCGGGGAGCTGTTTTTT.

The chain has TRBV14 and TRBJ1-2; D unclear. In germline, CDR1 is SGHDN, CDR2 FVKESK. V dropped 4 bases and J dropped 4 bases, with 13 bases sitting between them. The CDR3 is made up of 14 amino acids. The CDR3, as DNA: TGTGCCAGCAGCCCTTCCTTCCAGGCCTATGGCTACACCTTC. It specifies CASSPSFQAYGYTF.

As to this clonotype: One end of the junction does not line up with germline, which may come from a read error. This chain uses TRBV9 with TRBJ2-7; D remains unclear. This CDR3 region has 14 residues. Germline V CDR1 and CDR2: SGDLS, YYNGEE. The CDR3 DNA reads as TGTGCCAGCAGCGTAGGCTCTTGGGCCTACGGGCAGTACTTC. Amino acid sequence: CASSVGSWAYGQYF. The whole variable domain, remainder taken from reference TRBV9 and TRBJ2-7, is DSGVTQTPKHLITATGQRVTLRCSPRSGDLSVYWYQQSLDQGLQFLIQYYNGEERAKGNILERFSAQQFPDLHSELNLSSLELGDSALYFCASSVGSWAYGQYFGPGTRLTVT.

This clonotype is medium-sized. The rearrangement joins TRBV6-1 to TRBJ2-7; D uncertain. V gave up 1 base and J gave up 3 bases, with 7 bases separating them. This CDR3 spans 13 amino acids. CDR1 MNHNS and CDR2 SASEGT come from the germline V gene. The DNA for the CDR3 is TGTGCCAGCAGTGAAGGAAGATACTACGAGCAGTACTTC. Its protein product is CASSEGRYYEQYF.

This clonotype was counted at least ten times. The genes are TRBV7-2 and TRBJ1-3; D ambiguous. Looked up from germline, CDR1 is SGHTA and CDR2 is FQGNSA. The CDR3 length is 14 residues. V was shortened by 5 bases and J by 0 bases, with 8 bases between the two germline ends. CDR3 protein: CASSLHSSGNTIYF. CDR3 bases: TGTGCCAGCAGCCTTCACAGCTCTGGAAACACCATATATTTT. Supplemented by reference TRBV7-2 and TRBJ1-3, the full variable domain reads GAGVSQSPSNKVTEKGKDVELRCDPISGHTALYWYRQSLGQGLEFLIYFQGNSAPDKSGLPSDRFSAERTGGSVSTLTIQRTQQEDSAVYLCASSLHSSGNTIYFGEGSWLTVV.

Many counts were recorded for this clonotype. The V and J genes are TRBV20-1 and TRBJ2-7, with TRBD2 as a possible D gene (6 bases). The V end was cut by 4 bases, the J end by 1 base, with 23 bases between. The CDR3 runs 17 residues. Germline CDR1 DFQATT, CDR2 SNEGSKA (reference sequence). CDR3 nucleotide sequence: TGCAGTGCTATCAAACTCCCCCCAGGCGGGGTATCCTACGAGCAGTACTTC. This codes for CSAIKLPPGGVSYEQYF.

The chain recombines TRBV18 with TRBJ2-1, with 11 bases identical to TRBD2. CDR3 length equals 18 residues. V shed 0 bases and J 4 bases; nucleotides not matched to a gene: 8. Germline CDR1 reads KGHSH; CDR2 reads LQKENI. Here the CDR3 DNA reads TGTGCCAGCTCACCACCGGGTGGGACTAGCGGAAATTACAATGAGCAGTTCTTC. Translation gives CASSPPGGTSGNYNEQFF.

A note on this clonotype: This may stem from a read error, because a much larger clone lies one nucleotide away. The chain recombines TRBV12-3 or TRBV12-4 with TRBJ2-3, with a weak D call TRBD1 (6 bases). The CDR3 contains 14 residues. Trimming removed 3 bases from V and 6 bases from J, with 13 bases in between. CDR3 nucleotides: TGTGCCAGCAGTTTGAGGGGGACGTGGGATACGCAGTATTTT. This codes for CASSLRGTWDTQYF.

A note on this clonotype: The CDR3 does not close with the conserved phenylalanine or tryptophan, likely indicating a read error. The chain links TRBV7-3 to TRBJ2-1, with a weak D call TRBD2 (6 bases). Germline CDR1 SGHTA, CDR2 FQGTGA. V gave up 5 bases and J gave up 3 bases, with 14 bases separating them. This CDR3 spans 15 amino acids. The CDR3 DNA reads as TGTGCCAGCAGCCCCAACGGGAGACTCTACAATGAGCAGTTCCTC. Translating gives CASSPNGRLYNEQFL.